The present T cell receptor (beta chain) was sequenced within a study of CD8+CD57+ T cells in acquired aplastic anemia. Study conclusions and caveats: Patients shared about 30 CD8+ CDR3 sequences with controls.

Genomic DNA, the template, was used for profiling of the TCR beta VDJ and CDR3. TCRdb reprocessed the reads via MiXCR and lists one record per CDR3 protein. The table records 100,000 to 150,000 distinct CDR3 sequences, about 43% of them present only once. Whoever was chosen for sequencing had shown CD8+CD57+ cell expansion by flow cytometry. The blood sampling took place in patients who had so far received no therapy. With respect to this clonotype: Its antigen is as yet unknown. A much larger clone differs by one base, so this may be a read error.

The CDR3 runs 17 residues. Germline V gene sequence: CDR1 SGHRS, CDR2 YFSETQ. V is TRBV5-1 and J is TRBJ2-1; perhaps TRBD2 as D (7 bases). Input material: sorted CD4+, CD8+, or CD8+CD57+ T cells (not recorded which) from PBMCs. The TCR originated in a human donor with aplastic anemia. The CDR3 nucleotides are TGCGCCAGCAGCTTGAAAGGCCCGGGGGGCTCCTACGATGAGCAGTTCTTC. It codes for CASSLKGPGGSYDEQFF.